This entry describes one T cell receptor (beta chain). CDR1 is DFQATT and CDR2 is SNEGSKA in the germline V gene (reference sequence). V was pared by 0 bases and J by 5 bases, with 12 bases of the junction left unmatched. This CDR3 has 16 amino acids. These data come from a study of Graves' ophthalmopathy and Graves' hyperthyroidism. Researchers took RNA transcripts and amplified TCR beta CDR3 regions from them. HTBI primers primed a first-round RT-PCR, and a second-round multiplex PCR followed. From the multiplex PCR reads, TCRdb called clonotypes with MiXCR, one entry per CDR3 protein. Here the sample spans approximately 1.2 million distinct CDR3 sequences, around a third being singletons. The authors diagnosed from clinical symptoms, serum thyroxine, TRAb, thyroid ultrasound and orbital computed tomography.

This rearrangement joins TRBV20-1 to TRBJ2-7; 8 bases are shared with TRBD1. The sample taken for sequencing was peripheral blood or thyroid tissue (not recorded which). This receptor was obtained from an adult man with Graves' hyperthyroidism. CDR3 loop: CSARDHLATGANEQYF. The CDR3 nucleotides are TGCAGTGCTAGAGATCACCTCGCGACAGGGGCTAACGAGCAGTACTTC.